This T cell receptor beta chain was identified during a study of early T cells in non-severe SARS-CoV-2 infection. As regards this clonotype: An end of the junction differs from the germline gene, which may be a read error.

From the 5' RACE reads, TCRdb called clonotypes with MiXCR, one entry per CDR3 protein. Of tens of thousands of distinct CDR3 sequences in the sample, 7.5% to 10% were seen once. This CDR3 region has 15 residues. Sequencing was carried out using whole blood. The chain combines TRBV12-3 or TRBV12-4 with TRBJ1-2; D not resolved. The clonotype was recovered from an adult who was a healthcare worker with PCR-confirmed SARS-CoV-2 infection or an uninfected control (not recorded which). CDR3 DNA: TGTGTCAGCAGCACCCTCGGGGATGGTAGCTATGGCTACACCTTC. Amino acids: CVSSTLGDGSYGYTF.